This TCR beta chain was sequenced during a study of T cells after yellow fever vaccination. At the level of the study: With SMART-Seq v4 Ultra Low Input, the fractions containing low cell numbers were prepared.

Using its own MiXCR run on the 5' RACE reads, TCRdb lists one record per CDR3 protein. The sample records 150,000 to 200,000 distinct CDR3 sequences, about a tenth being singletons. The length of the CDR3 is 14 residues. V lost 0 bases and J lost 1, with 5 bases in between. In germline, CDR1 is SNHLY, CDR2 FYNNEI. This clonotype was seen repeatedly, ten times or more. Its antigen remains unidentified. Regarding the study as a whole: Of the clonotypes, a small share occurred in both CD4 and CD8 compartments. On re-exposure, the response was weaker but peaked faster, at day 5 versus 15. Clones that expanded after primary vaccination mostly reappeared after the booster (96% CD4, 75% to 90% CD8).

The source of this sequence is a man younger than 35 who received the YFV17D yellow fever vaccine. The genes are TRBV2 and TRBJ2-3; TRBD1 might be the D (5 bases). The source material was CD8+ T cells sorted from PBMCs, sampled 45 days after the yellow fever booster vaccination. CDR3 protein: CASSEAGGTDTQYF. DNA for the CDR3: TGTGCCAGCAGTGAAGCAGGGGGCACAGATACGCAGTATTTT.